This T cell receptor beta chain is from a study of T cell clonotyping in hematopoietic cell transplantation. The study's findings and limits: Few recipient clonotypes overlapped donors; over 95% were de novo at given depth. Pathologically expanded recipient clonotypes increased progressively from day 30 to day 180 as diversity fell.

Generated by immunoSEQ multiplex PCR, the TCRdb table keeps only in-frame clones and is missing some. The sample holds about 29,000 clones, approximately 80% seen once. Remarks on this clone: The antigen is unknown.

CDR3 length: 15 residues. Trimming stripped 1 base from V and 12 bases from J, with 19 bases between. Germline loops: CDR1 SGHNT, CDR2 YENEEA. The time point: recipient sample about 28 days before transplant, after cytoreduction. Samples: about 28 days before transplant, then days 30, 100 and 180 after. This receptor was obtained from a woman younger than 45 with chronic myeloid leukemia. Some clones in this sample may be carry-over from other donors' samples. V and J are TRBV11-3 and TRBJ2-1, with D tentatively TRBD1 (5 bases). The material was peripheral blood mononuclear cells, obtained before stem cell transplant. In DNA form, the CDR3 reads TGTGCCAGCAGCTTAGGACCTCAGGGCCAAGGGATGCAGTTCTTC. As protein: CASSLGPQGQGMQFF. Supplemented by reference TRBV11-3 and TRBJ2-1, the full variable domain reads EAGVVQSPRYKIIEKKQPVAFWCNPISGHNTLYWYLQNLGQGPELLIRYENEEAVDDSQLPKDRFSAERLKGVDSTLKIQPAELGDSAVYLCASSLGPQGQGMQFFGPGTRLTVL.